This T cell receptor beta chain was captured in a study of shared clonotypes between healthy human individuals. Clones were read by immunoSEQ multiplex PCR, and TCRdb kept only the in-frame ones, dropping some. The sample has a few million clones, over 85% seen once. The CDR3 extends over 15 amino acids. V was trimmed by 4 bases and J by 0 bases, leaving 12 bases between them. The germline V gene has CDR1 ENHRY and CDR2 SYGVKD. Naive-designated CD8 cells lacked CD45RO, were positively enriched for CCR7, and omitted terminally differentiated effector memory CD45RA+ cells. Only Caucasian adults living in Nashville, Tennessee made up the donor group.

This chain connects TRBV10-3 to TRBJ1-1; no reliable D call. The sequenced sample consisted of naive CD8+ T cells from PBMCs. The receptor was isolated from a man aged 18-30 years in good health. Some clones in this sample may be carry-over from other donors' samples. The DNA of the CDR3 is TGTGCCATCAGTGGTATATTGGGGTTGAACACTGAAGCTTTCTTT. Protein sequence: CAISGILGLNTEAFF.